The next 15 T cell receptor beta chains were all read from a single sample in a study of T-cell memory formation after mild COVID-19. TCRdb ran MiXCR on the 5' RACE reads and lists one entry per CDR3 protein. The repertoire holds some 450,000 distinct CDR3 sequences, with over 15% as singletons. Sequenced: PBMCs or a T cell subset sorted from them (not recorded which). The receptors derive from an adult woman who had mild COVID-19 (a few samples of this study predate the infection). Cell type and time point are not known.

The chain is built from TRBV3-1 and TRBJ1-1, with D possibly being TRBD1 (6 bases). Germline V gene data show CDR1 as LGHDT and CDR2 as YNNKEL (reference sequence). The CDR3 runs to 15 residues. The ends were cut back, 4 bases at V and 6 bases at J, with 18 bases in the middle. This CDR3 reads CASSLLGGRGAEAFF. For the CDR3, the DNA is TGTGCCAGCAGCCTTCTCGGGGGCAGGGGTGCTGAAGCTTTCTTT.

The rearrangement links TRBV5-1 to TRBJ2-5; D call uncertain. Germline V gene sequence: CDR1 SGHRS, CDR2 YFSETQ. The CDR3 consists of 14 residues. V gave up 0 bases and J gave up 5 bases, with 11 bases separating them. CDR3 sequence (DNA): TGCGCCAGCAGCTTGGAGCCGTCCGAGGAGACCCAGTACTTC. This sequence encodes CASSLEPSEETQYF. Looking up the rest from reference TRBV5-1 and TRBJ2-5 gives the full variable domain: KAGVTQTPRYLIKTRGQQVTLSCSPISGHRSVSWYQQTPGQGLQFLFEYFSETQRNKGNFPGRFSGRQFSNSRSEMNVSTLELGDSALYLCASSLEPSEETQYFGPGTRLLVL.

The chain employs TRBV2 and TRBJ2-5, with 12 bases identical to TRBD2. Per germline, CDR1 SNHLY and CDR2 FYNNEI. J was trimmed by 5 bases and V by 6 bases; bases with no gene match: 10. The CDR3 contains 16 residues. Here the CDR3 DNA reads TGTGCCAGCAGGGCGACTAGCGGGAGCCCGGGGGAGACCCAGTACTTC. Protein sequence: CASRATSGSPGETQYF. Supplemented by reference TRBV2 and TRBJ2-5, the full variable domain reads EPEVTQTPSHQVTQMGQEVILRCVPISNHLYFYWYRQILGQKVEFLVSFYNNEISEKSEIFDDQFSVERPDGSNFTLKIRSTKLEDSAMYFCASRATSGSPGETQYFGPGTRLLVL.

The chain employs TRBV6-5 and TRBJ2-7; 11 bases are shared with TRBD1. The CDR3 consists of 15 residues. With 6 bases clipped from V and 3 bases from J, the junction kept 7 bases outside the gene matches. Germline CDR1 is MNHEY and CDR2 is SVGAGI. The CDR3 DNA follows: TGTGCCAGCAGAAGCGGGACAGGGGGTTACTACGAGCAGTACTTC. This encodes CASRSGTGGYYEQYF.

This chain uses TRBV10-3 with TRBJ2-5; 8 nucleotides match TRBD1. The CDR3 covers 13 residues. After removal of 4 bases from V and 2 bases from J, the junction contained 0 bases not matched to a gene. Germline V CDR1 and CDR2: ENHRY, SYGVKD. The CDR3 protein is CAISGQGQETQYF. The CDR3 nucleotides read TGTGCCATCAGTGGACAGGGGCAAGAGACCCAGTACTTC.

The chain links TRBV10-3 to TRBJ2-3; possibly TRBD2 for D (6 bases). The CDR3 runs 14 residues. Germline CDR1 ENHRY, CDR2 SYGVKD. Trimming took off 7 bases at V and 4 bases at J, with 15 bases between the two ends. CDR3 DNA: TGTGCCATCATGGACGGAGGGACCGCAGATACGCAGTATTTT. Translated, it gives CAIMDGGTADTQYF.

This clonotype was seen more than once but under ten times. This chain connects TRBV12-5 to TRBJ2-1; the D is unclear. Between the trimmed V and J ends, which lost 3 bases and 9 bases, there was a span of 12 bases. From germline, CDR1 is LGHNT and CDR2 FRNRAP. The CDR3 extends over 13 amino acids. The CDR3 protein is CASGLPHSGEQFF. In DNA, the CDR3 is TGTGCTAGTGGTTTACCCCATTCGGGTGAGCAGTTCTTC. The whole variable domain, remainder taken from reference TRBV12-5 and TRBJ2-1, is DARVTQTPRHKVTEMGQEVTMRCQPILGHNTVFWYRQTMMQGLELLAYFRNRAPLDDSGMPKDRFSAEMPDATLATLKIQPSEPRDSAVYFCASGLPHSGEQFFGPGTRLTVL.

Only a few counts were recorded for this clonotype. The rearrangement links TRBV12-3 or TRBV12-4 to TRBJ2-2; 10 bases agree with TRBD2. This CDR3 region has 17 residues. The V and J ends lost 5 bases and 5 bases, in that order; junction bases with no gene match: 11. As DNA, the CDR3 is TGTGCCAGCAGTGGGACTAGCGCATACTTAAATACCGGGGAGCTGTTTTTT. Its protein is CASSGTSAYLNTGELFF.

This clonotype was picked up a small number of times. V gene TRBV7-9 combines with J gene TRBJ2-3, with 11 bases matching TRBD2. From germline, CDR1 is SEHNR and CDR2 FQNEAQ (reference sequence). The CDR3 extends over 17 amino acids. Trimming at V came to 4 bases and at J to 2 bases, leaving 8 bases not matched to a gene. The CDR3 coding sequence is TGTGCCAGCAGCTACGAAAGACTAGCGGGATCCACAGATACGCAGTATTTT. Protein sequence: CASSYERLAGSTDTQYF.

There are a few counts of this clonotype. The CDR3 nucleotides read TGTGCCAGCAGCGTTCATCCCGTGGACACTGAAGCTTTCTTT. It yields the protein CASSVHPVDTEAFF. V is TRBV2 and J is TRBJ1-1; D uncertain. Germline V CDR1 and CDR2: SNHLY, FYNNEI. The CDR3 totals 14 residues. The ends were cut back, 6 bases at V and 3 bases at J, with 14 bases in the middle.

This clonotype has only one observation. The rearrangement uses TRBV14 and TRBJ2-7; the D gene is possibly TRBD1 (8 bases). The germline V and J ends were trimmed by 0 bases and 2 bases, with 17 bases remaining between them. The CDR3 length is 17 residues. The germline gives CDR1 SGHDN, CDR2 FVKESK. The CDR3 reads CASSQEYRGGITYEQYF. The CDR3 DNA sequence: TGTGCCAGCAGCCAAGAGTACAGGGGGGGGATCACCTACGAGCAGTACTTC.

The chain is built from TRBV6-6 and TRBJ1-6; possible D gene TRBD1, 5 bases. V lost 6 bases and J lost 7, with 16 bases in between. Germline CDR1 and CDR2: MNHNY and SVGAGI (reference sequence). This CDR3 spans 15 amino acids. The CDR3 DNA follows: TGTGCCAGCAGGGCGTCGTTGACAGTAAATTCACCCCTCCACTTT. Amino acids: CASRASLTVNSPLHF.

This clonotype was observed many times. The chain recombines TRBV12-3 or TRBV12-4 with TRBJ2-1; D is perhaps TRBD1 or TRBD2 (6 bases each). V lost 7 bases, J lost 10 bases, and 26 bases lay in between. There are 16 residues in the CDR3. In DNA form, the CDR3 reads TGTGCCAGCACCAAGGGGGTGGGGGGAGCGCTAGCGGAGCAGTTCTTC. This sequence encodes CASTKGVGGALAEQFF.

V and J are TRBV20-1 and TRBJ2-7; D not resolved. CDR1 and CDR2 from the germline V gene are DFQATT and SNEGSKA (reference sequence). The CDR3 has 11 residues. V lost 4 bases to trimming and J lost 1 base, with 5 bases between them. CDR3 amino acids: CSATSSYEQYF. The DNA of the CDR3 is TGCAGTGCTACAAGTTCCTACGAGCAGTACTTC.

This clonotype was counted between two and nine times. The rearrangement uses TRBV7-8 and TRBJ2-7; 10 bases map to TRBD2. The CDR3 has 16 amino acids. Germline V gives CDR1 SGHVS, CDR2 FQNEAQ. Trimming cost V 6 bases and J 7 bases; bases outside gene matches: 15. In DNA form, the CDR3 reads TGTGCCAGCAGAACAAGCACTAGCGGGGTCATGGGGGAGCAGTACTTC. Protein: CASRTSTSGVMGEQYF.